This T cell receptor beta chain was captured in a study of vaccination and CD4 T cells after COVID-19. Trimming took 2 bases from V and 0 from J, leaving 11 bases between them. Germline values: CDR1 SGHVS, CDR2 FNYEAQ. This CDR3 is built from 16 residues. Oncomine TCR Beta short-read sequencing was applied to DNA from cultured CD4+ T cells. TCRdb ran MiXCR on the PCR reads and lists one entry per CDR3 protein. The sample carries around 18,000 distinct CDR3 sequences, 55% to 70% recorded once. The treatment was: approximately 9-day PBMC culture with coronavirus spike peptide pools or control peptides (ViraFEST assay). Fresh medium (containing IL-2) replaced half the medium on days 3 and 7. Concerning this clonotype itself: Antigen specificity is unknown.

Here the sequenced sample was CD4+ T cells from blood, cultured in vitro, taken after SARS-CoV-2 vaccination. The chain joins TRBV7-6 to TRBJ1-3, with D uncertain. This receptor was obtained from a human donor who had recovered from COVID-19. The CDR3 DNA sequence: TGTGCCAGCAGCTTACGAGCAGGAGGCTCTGGAAACACCATATATTTT. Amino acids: CASSLRAGGSGNTIYF.